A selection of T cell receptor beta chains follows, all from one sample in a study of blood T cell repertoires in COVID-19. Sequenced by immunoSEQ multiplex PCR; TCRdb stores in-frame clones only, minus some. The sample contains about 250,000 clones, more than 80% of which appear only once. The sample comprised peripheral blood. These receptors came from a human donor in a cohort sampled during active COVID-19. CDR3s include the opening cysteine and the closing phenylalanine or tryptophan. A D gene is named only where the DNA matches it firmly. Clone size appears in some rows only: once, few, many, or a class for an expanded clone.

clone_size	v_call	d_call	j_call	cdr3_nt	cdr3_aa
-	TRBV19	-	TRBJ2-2	TGTGCCAGTAAGCGCGGTTCGAACACCGGGGAGCTGTTTTTT	CASKRGSNTGELFF
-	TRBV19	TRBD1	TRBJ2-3	TGTGCCAGTAGTCGAAACAGGGGTTTTACAGATACGCAGTATTTT	CASSRNRGFTDTQYF
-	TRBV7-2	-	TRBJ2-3	TGTGCCAGCAGCTTAAACTTAAACACAGATACGCAGTATTTT	CASSLNLNTDTQYF
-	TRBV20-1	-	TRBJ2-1	TGCAGTGCTAGAGAAACCAGTGAGCAGTTCTTC	CSARETSEQFF
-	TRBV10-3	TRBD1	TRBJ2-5	TGTGCCATCAGCTCCGGGACAGGGGGCGCGGCCCAGTACTTC	CAISSGTGGAAQYF
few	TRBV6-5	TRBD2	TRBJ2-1	TGTGCCAGCAGTTACAACGGGAGGGACTACAATGAGCAGTTCTTC	CASSYNGRDYNEQFF
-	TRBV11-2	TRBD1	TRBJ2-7	TGTGCCAGCAGCCCTGGACAGGGGGCATACTACGAGCAGTACTTC	CASSPGQGAYYEQYF
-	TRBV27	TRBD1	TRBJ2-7	TGTGCCAGCAGTAGATTGACAGGGGGGGACGAGCAGTACTTC	CASSRLTGGDEQYF
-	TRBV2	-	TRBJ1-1	TGTGCCAGCAGGAGCTACACTGAAGCTTTCTTT	CASRSYTEAFF
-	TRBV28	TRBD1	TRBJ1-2	TGTGCCAGCAGTATTGGGACAGGGGTGTTTGGCTACACCTTC	CASSIGTGVFGYTF
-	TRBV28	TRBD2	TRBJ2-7	TGTGCCAGCACCGCGACTAGCGGGGTCCCCTACGAGCAGTACTTC	CASTATSGVPYEQYF
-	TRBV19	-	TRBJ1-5	TGTGCCAGTAGTCAGGGATTTAATCAGCCCCAGCATTTT	CASSQGFNQPQHF
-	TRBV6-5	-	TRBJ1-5	TGTGCCAGCAGTTCTTCCACAGGCAATCAGCCCCAGCATTTT	CASSSSTGNQPQHF
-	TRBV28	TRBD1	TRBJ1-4	TGTGCCAGCAGTTCGACAGGGCCCTGGAAGGAAAAACTGTTTTTT	CASSSTGPWKEKLFF
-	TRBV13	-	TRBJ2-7	TGTGCCAGCAGCTTATATTATACAGGATCCATAGGAGACGAGCAGTACTTC	CASSLYYTGSIGDEQYF
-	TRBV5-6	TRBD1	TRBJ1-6	TGTGCCAGCACCGTCACCCCGACAGGGAATTCACCCCTCCACTTT	CASTVTPTGNSPLHF
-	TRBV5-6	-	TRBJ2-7	TGTGCCAGCAGCTTGGTTTCTTTCGGGGGTTACGAGCAGTACTTC	CASSLVSFGGYEQYF
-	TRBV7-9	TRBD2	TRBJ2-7	TGTGCCAGCAGCTTAGCGCTAATTAGCGGGATCCACGAGCAGTACTTC	CASSLALISGIHEQYF
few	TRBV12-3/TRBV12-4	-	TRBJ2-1	TGTGCCAGCAGTTTAGCACGGGACAATGAGCAGTTCTTC	CASSLARDNEQFF
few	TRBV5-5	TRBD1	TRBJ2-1	TGTGCCAGCAGCCGAACGACAGGGTCTGAGCAGTTCTTC	CASSRTTGSEQFF
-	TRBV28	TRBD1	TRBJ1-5	TGTGCCAGTTTACAGGGGGCGCTCAGCAATCAGCCCCAGCATTTT	CASLQGALSNQPQHF
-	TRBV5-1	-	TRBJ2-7	TGCGCCAGCAGCATAAGGGGTAGCGAGCAGTACTTC	CASSIRGSEQYF
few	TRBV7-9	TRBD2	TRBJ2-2	TGTGCCAGCAGCTTATTCAAACTAGCGGGGACCGGGGAGCTGTTTTTT	CASSLFKLAGTGELFF
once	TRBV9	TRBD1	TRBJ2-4	TGTGCCAGCAGCGCTTCCTCCGGGACAGGGCGTAACATTCAGTACTTC	CASSASSGTGRNIQYF
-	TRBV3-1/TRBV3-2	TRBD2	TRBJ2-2	TGTGCCAGCAGCCAGATTAGCGGGAGGGCCGACACCGGGGAGCTGTTTTTT	CASSQISGRADTGELFF
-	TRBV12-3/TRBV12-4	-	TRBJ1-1	TGTGCCAGCAGCCCGCCAGGACTGAAAGCTTTCTTT	CASSPPGLKAFF
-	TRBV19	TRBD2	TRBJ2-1	TGTGCCAGTAGTATACCGGGACTAGGGAACAATGAGCAGTTCTTC	CASSIPGLGNNEQFF
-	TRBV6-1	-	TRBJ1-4	TGTGCCAGCAGTGAACTATTCGCAAATGAAAAACTGTTTTTT	CASSELFANEKLFF
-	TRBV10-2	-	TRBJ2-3	TGCGCCAGGCCCCTCGGGGGCACAGATACGCAGTATTTT	CARPLGGTDTQYF
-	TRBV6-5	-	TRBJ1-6	TGTGCCAGCAAGGAGTCCAACCATAATTCACCCCTCCACTTT	CASKESNHNSPLHF
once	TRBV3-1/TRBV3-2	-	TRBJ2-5	TGTGCCAGCAGCAAGGGTCTAGCGACGCAAGAGACCCAGTACTTC	CASSKGLATQETQYF
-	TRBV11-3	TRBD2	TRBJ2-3	TGTGCCAGCAGTCCGGGGGGGGCAGCAGATACGCAGTATTTT	CASSPGGAADTQYF
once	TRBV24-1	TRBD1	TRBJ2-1	TGTGCCACCAGTGACCACAGGGGGCATGGCTACAATGAGCAGTTCTTC	CATSDHRGHGYNEQFF
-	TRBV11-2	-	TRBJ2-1	TGTGCCAGCAGCCGTGGCGGCGGGGTCTACAATGAGCAGTTCTTC	CASSRGGGVYNEQFF
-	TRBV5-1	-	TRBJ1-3	TGCGCCAGCAGCGCCTCTCGAGGGGGAAACACCATATATTTT	CASSASRGGNTIYF
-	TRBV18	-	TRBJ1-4	TGTGCCAGCTCACCACGTGGTTCGTCAGGGGTTAATGAAAAACTGTTTTTT	CASSPRGSSGVNEKLFF
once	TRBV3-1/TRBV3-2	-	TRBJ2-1	TGTGCCAGCACCCTCAGGGGCTCCCTTTACAATGAGCAGTTCTTC	CASTLRGSLYNEQFF